This T cell receptor (beta chain) was found in a study of T cell responses to AZD1222 COVID-19 vaccine. Repertoires were generated with immunoSEQ multiplex PCR, while TCRdb's copy carries only in-frame clones and drops some. The sample carries about 150,000 clones, approximately 88% recorded once. This CDR3 has 14 amino acids. The germline V gene has CDR1 MGHDK and CDR2 SYGVNS. V lost 3 bases, J lost 6 bases, and 14 bases lay in between. The chain joins TRBV25-1 to TRBJ1-1; weak D call: TRBD1 (5 bases). The sample was peripheral blood, taken 28 days after the second AZD1222 dose. The receptor was derived from an adult who received the AZD1222 COVID-19 vaccine. The CDR3 reads CASSEFGADAEAFF. CDR3 sequence (DNA): TGTGCCAGCAGTGAGTTTGGGGCCGACGCTGAAGCTTTCTTT.